This record covers a single T cell receptor (beta chain). What it binds is unknown. TCRdb keeps only in-frame clones here, not all; method: immunoSEQ multiplex PCR. The top ten hold 5% to 7.5% of the sample, which has fewer than 110,000 clones, 80% to 90% seen once. The data are from a study of PD-1 blockade in classical Hodgkin lymphoma. Whole-study context: It was nivolumab at 3 mg/kg, given intravenously every 2 weeks, that patients received. Study-wide findings and caveats: Compared with healthy donors, newly diagnosed patients reportedly showed lower baseline TCR diversity.

Unmatched junction bases numbered 6, after V lost 4 bases and J lost 3 bases. The CDR3 contains 14 residues. Germline V gives CDR1 SGHRS, CDR2 YFSETQ. Every one of the patients relapsed after autologous stem cell transplantation (brentuximab vedotin exposure was variable). Patients had relapsed/refractory classical Hodgkin lymphoma with complete response, partial response or progressive disease as best response. This clonotype originated in a human donor with classical Hodgkin lymphoma. The chain recombines TRBV5-1 with TRBJ1-2; 7 bases map to TRBD1. The source material was peripheral blood mononuclear cells (PBMCs), sampled before the second cycle of nivolumab. This chain's CDR3 is CASSDRTGHYGYTF. In DNA form, the CDR3 reads TGCGCCAGCAGCGACCGGACAGGCCACTATGGCTACACCTTC.